Presented here are 16 T cell receptor beta chains from one specimen sequenced in a study of T cells in Graves' hyperthyroidism and ophthalmopathy. Amplification targeted TCR beta CDR3 regions from RNA transcripts. HTBI primers were employed in a first-round RT-PCR of the TCR CDR3. TCRdb used MiXCR to reprocess the multiplex PCR reads, holding one entry per CDR3 protein. There are a few hundred thousand distinct CDR3 sequences in the sample; about 15% occur only once, and around 7.3% lies in the top ten. Sequencing was done on a sample of blood. These receptors were obtained from a woman younger than 45 with Graves' hyperthyroidism.

The table lists this clonotype with many counts. The chain employs TRBV27 and TRBJ2-3; D is perhaps TRBD2 (6 bases). CDR1 is MNHEY and CDR2 is SMNVEV in the germline V gene (reference sequence). The CDR3 consists of 16 residues. The V end was cut by 5 bases, the J end by 1 base, with 16 bases between. CDR3 protein: CASSPYDSGGTDTQYF. The CDR3 DNA reads TGTGCCAGCAGTCCGTACGACTCGGGGGGCACAGATACGCAGTATTTT.

This clonotype was picked up many times. The rearrangement joins TRBV24-1 to TRBJ2-1; 11 bases are a match to TRBD2. The germline V gene encodes CDR1 KGHDR and CDR2 SFDVKD. The junction had 4 bases not matched to a gene; V was cut back by 3 bases and J by 7 bases. The CDR3 has 15 residues. The DNA for the CDR3 is TGTGCCACCAGTGATCCGGGACTAGCGGAAAATGAGCAGTTCTTC. Translating gives CATSDPGLAENEQFF.

The sample holds a few counts of this clonotype. The V and J genes are TRBV4-1 and TRBJ2-1; D not resolved. This CDR3 region has 13 residues. Germline V gene data show CDR1 as MGHRA and CDR2 as YSYEKL. Trimming stripped 6 bases from V and 3 bases from J, with 9 bases between. CDR3 sequence: CASREPGYNEQFF. The CDR3 coding sequence is TGCGCCAGCAGGGAGCCGGGCTACAATGAGCAGTTCTTC.

In this sample, this clonotype turned up many times. This chain connects TRBV7-2 to TRBJ2-7; D not certain. This CDR3 has 14 residues. The germline V and J ends were trimmed by 4 bases and 1 base, with 11 bases remaining between them. Germline V gene lookup returns CDR1 SGHTA and CDR2 FQGNSA. As DNA, the CDR3 is TGTGCCAGCAGCTCCCGGGCCCCTTCCTACGAGCAGTACTTC. Encoded protein: CASSSRAPSYEQYF.

The V gene is TRBV13, the J gene TRBJ2-7; 10 positions match TRBD2. V was pared by 10 bases and J by 2 bases, with 14 bases of the junction left unmatched. Germline CDR1 is PRHDT and CDR2 is FYEKMQ (reference sequence). The CDR3 length is 16 residues. The CDR3 protein is CATESNSGRTAYEQYF. DNA of the CDR3: TGTGCCACCGAGAGTAATAGCGGGAGGACGGCCTACGAGCAGTACTTC.

This clonotype was counted only a few times. This rearrangement joins TRBV7-6 to TRBJ2-7; D is perhaps TRBD2 (6 bases). Trimming cost V 8 bases and J 5 bases, with 10 bases left between them. CDR3 length equals 11 residues. CDR1 and CDR2 (germline): SGHVS, FNYEAQ. CDR3 DNA: TGTGCCAGCGGTTGGGGGGACGAGCAGTACTTC. Amino acids: CASGWGDEQYF. Full variable domain (missing parts from reference TRBV7-6 and TRBJ2-7): GAGVSQSPRYKVTKRGQDVALRCDPISGHVSLYWYRQALGQGPEFLTYFNYEAQQDKSGLPNDRFSAERPEGSISTLTIQRTEQRDSAMYRCASGWGDEQYFGPGTRLTVT.

This clonotype occurred many times. The rearrangement links TRBV28 to TRBJ2-5; D uncertain. The V end lost 4 bases, the J end lost 2 bases, and 11 bases lay between the germline ends. The germline V gene has CDR1 MDHEN and CDR2 SYDVKM. This CDR3 has 14 amino acids. This chain's CDR3 is CASSYSAPQETQYF. The CDR3 nucleotides read TGTGCCAGCAGTTACTCCGCCCCTCAAGAGACCCAGTACTTC.

This clonotype was detected many times. The chain recombines TRBV5-1 with TRBJ1-1; D is ambiguous. CDR3 size: 13 residues. Germline CDR1 SGHRS, CDR2 YFSETQ. V lost 3 bases, J lost 4 bases, and 10 bases lay in between. CDR3 bases: TGCGCCAGCAGCTGGGGAGTTAGCACTGAAGCTTTCTTT. Translating gives CASSWGVSTEAFF.

This clonotype has only a few counts. The chain joins TRBV7-9 to TRBJ2-7; possible D gene TRBD2, 6 bases. Trimming took 5 bases from V and 0 from J, leaving 20 bases between them. The V gene's germline CDR1 is SEHNR and CDR2 FQNEAQ (reference sequence). The CDR3 covers 17 residues. CDR3 DNA: TGTGCCAGCAGCCCCTCGGGGGTTATCGGGAGCTCCTACGAGCAGTACTTC. The encoded protein is CASSPSGVIGSSYEQYF.

In this sample, this clonotype turned up many times. The chain recombines TRBV28 with TRBJ2-1; 10 bases line up with TRBD2. Germline lookup yields CDR1 MDHEN and CDR2 SYDVKM. With 2 bases clipped from V and 7 bases from J, the junction kept 5 bases outside the gene matches. The CDR3 covers 15 residues. CDR3 sequence: CASSLIAGGRNEQFF. CDR3 sequence (DNA): TGTGCCAGCAGTTTAATAGCGGGAGGAAGGAATGAGCAGTTCTTC.

This clonotype appeared many times. V is TRBV2 and J is TRBJ2-5, with TRBD2 matching over 12 bases. CDR1 is SNHLY, CDR2 FYNNEI, per germline. The CDR3 has 15 residues. Losses at the gene ends were 7 bases for V and 4 bases for J; bases not matched to a gene: 7. The CDR3 sequence: CASTSGLAGPETQYF. The CDR3, as DNA: TGTGCCAGCACCAGCGGACTAGCGGGACCAGAGACCCAGTACTTC.

This clonotype was picked up many times. This chain uses TRBV18 with TRBJ1-4, with TRBD1 as a possible D gene (5 bases). Trimming removed 2 bases at V and 6 bases at J, with 13 bases between. The CDR3 runs to 15 residues. Germline loops: CDR1 KGHSH, CDR2 LQKENI. The CDR3, as DNA: TGTGCCAGCTCACCAGGGAGCCCGGGGGATGAAAAACTGTTTTTT. Amino acid sequence: CASSPGSPGDEKLFF.

V is TRBV19 and J is TRBJ1-2; tentatively, D is TRBD1 (5 bases). This CDR3 has 13 amino acids. Germline V gene sequence: CDR1 LNHDA, CDR2 SQIVND (reference sequence). Trimming cost V 6 bases and J 2 bases, with 10 bases left between them. CDR3 nucleotide sequence: TGTGCCAGTAGGACTCAGGGAAACTATGGCTACACCTTC. Residues: CASRTQGNYGYTF. The entire variable domain, with the rest obtained from reference TRBV19 and TRBJ1-2, is as follows: DGGITQSPKYLFRKEGQNVTLSCEQNLNHDAMYWYRQDPGQGLRLIYYSQIVNDFQKGDIAEGYSVSREKKESFPLTVTSAQKNPTAFYLCASRTQGNYGYTFGSGTRLTVV.

Notes on this clonotype: Just one base apart from a much larger clone, this may be a read error. This sequence joins TRBV28 and TRBJ1-4, with 8 bases aligning to TRBD1. The CDR3 has 13 residues. Germline values: CDR1 MDHEN, CDR2 SYDVKM. The CDR3 reads CAGSRTGYEKLFF. CDR3 sequence (DNA): TGTGCCGGCAGTCGGACAGGGTACGAAAAACTGTTTTTT.

This clonotype came up a few times. The chain recombines TRBV5-1 with TRBJ2-2; TRBD1 matches 7 bases. The junction had 6 bases not matched to a gene; V was cut back by 0 bases and J by 1 base. Germline V gene data show CDR1 as SGHRS and CDR2 as YFSETQ. The CDR3 is made up of 17 amino acids. CDR3 residues: CASSLDTWTGNTGELFF. DNA for the CDR3: TGCGCCAGCAGCTTGGACACCTGGACAGGGAACACCGGGGAGCTGTTTTTT.

This chain uses TRBV27 with TRBJ2-1, with D perhaps TRBD1 (6 bases). The CDR3 has 16 amino acids. Trimming took off 6 bases at V and 0 bases at J, with 15 bases between the two ends. Germline loops: CDR1 MNHEY, CDR2 SMNVEV (reference sequence). The chain's CDR3 is CASSSQGPSSYNEQFF. The CDR3, as DNA: TGTGCCAGCAGCTCTCAGGGGCCAAGCTCCTACAATGAGCAGTTCTTC.